The clone carrying this T cell receptor beta chain was seen repeatedly, ten times or more. Trimming shortened V by 2 bases and J by 9 bases, and 8 bases separated the two germline ends. This CDR3 is built from 12 residues. Germline lookup yields CDR1 SEHNR and CDR2 FQNEAQ (reference sequence). Two-round multiplex PCR, the amplification method, yielded TCR beta CDR3 from genomic DNA. First-round PCR employed TRBV- and TRBJ-specific primers for each gene. Via MiXCR, TCRdb re-called the multiplex PCR reads, giving one row per CDR3 protein. The sample has about 30,000 distinct CDR3 sequences; around 30% are singletons. The data originate from a study of prognosis after radiotherapy for stage I lung cancer.

The sample in question was PBMCs, obtained before or after stereotactic body radiation therapy (not recorded which). V is TRBV7-9 and J is TRBJ2-1; D is unclear. The origin of this receptor is a donor at least 50 years old with non-small cell lung cancer. Here the CDR3 DNA reads TGTGCCAGCAGCTTAAACCTGGGTGAGCAGTTCTTC. Translated: CASSLNLGEQFF.